Detailed here is one T cell receptor beta chain. Its specificity is unknown. Negatively enriched CD4+ T cells were divided by CD45RA into naive and memory. This record comes from a study of shared clonotypes between healthy human individuals. Notes on the study in general: When naive CD4 clonotypes were compared across a few donors, approximately 4.9% were shared. Naive subsets, compared against memory subsets, generally had larger estimated richness values.

Trimming took 5 bases from V and 6 from J; bases not matched to a gene: 14. There are 16 residues in the CDR3. In germline, CDR1 is MDHEN, CDR2 SYDVKM. Only in-frame clones appear in the TCRdb table, and some are missing; sequencing was by immunoSEQ multiplex PCR. The sample has under 650,000 clones; 90% to 97% are singletons. The chain has TRBV28 and TRBJ2-7, with TRBD1 identical over 9 bases. The sample consisted of naive CD4+ T cells sorted from blood. Subset: CD45RA+ positively selected. The clonotype originates from a woman aged 25-40 years in good health. CDR3 amino acids: CASSPATGGRVGEQYF. In nucleotides, the CDR3 is TGTGCCAGCAGTCCAGCGACAGGGGGGAGAGTAGGCGAGCAGTACTTC.